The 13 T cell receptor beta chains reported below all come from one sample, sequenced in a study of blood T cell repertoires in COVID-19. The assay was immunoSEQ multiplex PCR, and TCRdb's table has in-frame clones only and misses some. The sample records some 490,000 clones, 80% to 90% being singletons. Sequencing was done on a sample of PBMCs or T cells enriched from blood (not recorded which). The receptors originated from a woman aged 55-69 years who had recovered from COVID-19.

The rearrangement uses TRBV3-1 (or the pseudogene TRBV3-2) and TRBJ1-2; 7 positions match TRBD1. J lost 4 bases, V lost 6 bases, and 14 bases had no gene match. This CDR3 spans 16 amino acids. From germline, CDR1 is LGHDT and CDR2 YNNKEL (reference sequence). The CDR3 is CASSPPKGGPAYGYTF. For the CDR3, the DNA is TGTGCCAGCAGTCCCCCGAAAGGGGGCCCCGCCTATGGCTACACCTTC.

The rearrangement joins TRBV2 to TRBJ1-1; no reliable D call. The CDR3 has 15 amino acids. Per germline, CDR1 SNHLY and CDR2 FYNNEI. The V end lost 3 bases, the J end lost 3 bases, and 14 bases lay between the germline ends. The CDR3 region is CASSEDEGGDTEAFF. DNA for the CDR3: TGTGCCAGCAGTGAGGATGAGGGTGGGGACACTGAAGCTTTCTTT. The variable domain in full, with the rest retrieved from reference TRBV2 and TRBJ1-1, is EPEVTQTPSHQVTQMGQEVILRCVPISNHLYFYWYRQILGQKVEFLVSFYNNEISEKSEIFDDQFSVERPDGSNFTLKIRSTKLEDSAMYFCASSEDEGGDTEAFFGQGTRLTVV.

As DNA, the CDR3 is TGCGCCAGCAGCATCGGACTAGCGGGCACAGATACGCAGTATTTT. This translates into CASSIGLAGTDTQYF. The J gene is TRBJ2-3, the V gene TRBV5-1; 10 nucleotides align to TRBD2. CDR1 and CDR2 from the germline V gene are SGHRS and YFSETQ. Unmatched junction bases numbered 3, after V lost 4 bases and J lost 1 base. The CDR3 is made up of 15 amino acids.

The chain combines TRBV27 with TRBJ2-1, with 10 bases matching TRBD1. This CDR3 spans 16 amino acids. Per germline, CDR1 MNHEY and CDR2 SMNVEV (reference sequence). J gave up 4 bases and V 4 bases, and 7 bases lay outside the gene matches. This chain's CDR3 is CASSSLGQGGYNEQFF. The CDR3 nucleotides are TGTGCCAGCAGTTCCCTTGGACAGGGGGGGTACAATGAGCAGTTCTTC.

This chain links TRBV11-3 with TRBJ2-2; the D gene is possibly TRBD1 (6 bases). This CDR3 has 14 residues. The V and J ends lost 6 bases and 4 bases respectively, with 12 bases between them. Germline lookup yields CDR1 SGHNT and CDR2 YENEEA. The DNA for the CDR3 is TGTGCCAGCAGTTTGACAGGTATCACCGGGGAGCTGTTTTTT. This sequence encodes CASSLTGITGELFF. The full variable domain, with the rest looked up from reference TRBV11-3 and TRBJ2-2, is EAGVVQSPRYKIIEKKQPVAFWCNPISGHNTLYWYLQNLGQGPELLIRYENEEAVDDSQLPKDRFSAERLKGVDSTLKIQPAELGDSAVYLCASSLTGITGELFFGEGSRLTVL.

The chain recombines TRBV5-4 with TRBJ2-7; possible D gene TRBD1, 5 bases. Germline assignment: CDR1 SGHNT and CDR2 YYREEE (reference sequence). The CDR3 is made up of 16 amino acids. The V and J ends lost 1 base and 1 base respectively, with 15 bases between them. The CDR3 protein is CASSLSWGGKSYEQYF. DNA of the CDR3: TGTGCCAGCAGCTTGAGCTGGGGCGGAAAATCCTACGAGCAGTACTTC.

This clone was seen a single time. The CDR3 DNA reads TGTGCTAGTGGTTCGATTACAAGGACGGGGGACACTGAAGCTTTCTTT. Encoded protein: CASGSITRTGDTEAFF. The chain joins TRBV12-5 to TRBJ1-1, with TRBD1 as a possible D gene (5 bases). This CDR3 has 16 residues. V lost 4 bases and J 3 bases, leaving 18 bases between the germline ends. Germline loops: CDR1 LGHNT, CDR2 FRNRAP.

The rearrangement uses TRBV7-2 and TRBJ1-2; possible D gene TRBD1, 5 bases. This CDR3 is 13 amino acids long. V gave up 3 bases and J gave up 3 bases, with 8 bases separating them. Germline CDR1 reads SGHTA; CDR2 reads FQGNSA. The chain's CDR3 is CASSLNRHYGYTF. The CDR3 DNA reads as TGTGCCAGCAGCTTGAACAGGCACTATGGCTACACCTTC.

This CDR3 reads CSVDGGVTDTQYF. CDR3 coding DNA: TGCAGCGTTGATGGGGGGGTGACAGATACGCAGTATTTT. V gene TRBV29-1 combines with J gene TRBJ2-3, with 7 bases aligning to TRBD2. V was pared by 3 bases and J by 3 bases, with 3 bases of the junction left unmatched. Germline V gives CDR1 SQVTM, CDR2 ANQGSEA. The CDR3 length is 13 residues.

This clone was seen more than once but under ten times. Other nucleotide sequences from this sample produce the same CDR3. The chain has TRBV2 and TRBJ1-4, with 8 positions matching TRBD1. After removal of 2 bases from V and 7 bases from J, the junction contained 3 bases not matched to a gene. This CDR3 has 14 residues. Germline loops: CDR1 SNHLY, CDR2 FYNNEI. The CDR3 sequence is CASSENRGSEKLFF. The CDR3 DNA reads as TGTGCCAGCAGTGAAAACAGGGGGTCTGAAAAACTGTTTTTT.

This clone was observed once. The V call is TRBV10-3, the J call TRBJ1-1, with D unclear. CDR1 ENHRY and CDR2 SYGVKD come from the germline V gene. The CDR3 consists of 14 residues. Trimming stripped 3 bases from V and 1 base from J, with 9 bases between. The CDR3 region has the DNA TGTGCCATCAGTGACCTTCAGAAGAACACTGAAGCTTTCTTT. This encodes CAISDLQKNTEAFF.

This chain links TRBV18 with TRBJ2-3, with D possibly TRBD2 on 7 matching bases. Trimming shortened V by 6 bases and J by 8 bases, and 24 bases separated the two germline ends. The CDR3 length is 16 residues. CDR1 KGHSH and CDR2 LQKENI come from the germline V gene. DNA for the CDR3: TGTGCCAGCTCCCCCTTTGGGGGGGCGCAGGGAGGTACGCAGTATTTT. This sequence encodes CASSPFGGAQGGTQYF.

CDR3 in amino acids: CAKREGIRPSGTPKEGLNTIYF. In nucleotides, the CDR3 is TGTGCCAAAAGGGAAGGTATTCGACCCTCCGGGACACCCAAAGAAGGACTCAACACCATATATTTT. The chain couples TRBV2 to TRBJ1-3, with D possibly being TRBD1 (6 bases). V was cut by 10 bases and J by 7 bases, with 44 bases left in between. The CDR3 spans 22 residues. Per the germline V gene, CDR1 is SNHLY and CDR2 is FYNNEI.